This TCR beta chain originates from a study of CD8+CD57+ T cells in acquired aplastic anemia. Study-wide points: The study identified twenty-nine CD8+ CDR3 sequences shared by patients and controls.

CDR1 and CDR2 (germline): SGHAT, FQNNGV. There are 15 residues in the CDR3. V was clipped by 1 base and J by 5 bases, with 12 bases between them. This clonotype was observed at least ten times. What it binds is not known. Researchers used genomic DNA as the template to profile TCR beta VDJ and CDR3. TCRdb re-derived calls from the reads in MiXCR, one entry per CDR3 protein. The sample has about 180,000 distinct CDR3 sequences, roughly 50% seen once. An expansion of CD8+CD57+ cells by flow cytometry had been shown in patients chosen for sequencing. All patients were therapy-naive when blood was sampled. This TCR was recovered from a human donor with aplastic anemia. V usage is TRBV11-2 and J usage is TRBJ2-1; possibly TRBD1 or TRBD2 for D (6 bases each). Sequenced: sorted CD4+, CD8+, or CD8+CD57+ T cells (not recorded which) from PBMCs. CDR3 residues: CASSLGGRGHNEQFF. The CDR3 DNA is TGTGCCAGCAGCTTAGGTGGCCGGGGGCACAATGAGCAGTTCTTC.